This entry concerns a single TCR beta chain. Its specificity is unknown. The data were obtained in a study of cytomegalovirus exposure and HLA in healthy donors. Study-wide results and limits: According to a later analysis, TCR clusters from the first cohort tended to co-occur in the 100 to 150 validation repertoires.

TCRdb keeps only in-frame clones here, not all; method: immunoSEQ multiplex PCR. This table holds 210,000 or so clones, 88% found once. CDR1 SGHNT and CDR2 YENEEA come from the germline V gene. The CDR3 spans 12 residues. Trimming cost V 5 bases and J 9 bases, with 11 bases left between them. The chain has TRBV11-3 and TRBJ2-1, with no clear D. The specimen sequenced was PBMCs. This sequence originates from a woman aged 18-29 years in good health and CMV-seronegative. DNA for the CDR3: TGTGCCAGCAGCCCAAGCGTTGTTGAGCAGTTCTTC. It encodes CASSPSVVEQFF. The variable domain in full, completed from reference TRBV11-3 and TRBJ2-1, reads EAGVVQSPRYKIIEKKQPVAFWCNPISGHNTLYWYLQNLGQGPELLIRYENEEAVDDSQLPKDRFSAERLKGVDSTLKIQPAELGDSAVYLCASSPSVVEQFFGPGTRLTVL.